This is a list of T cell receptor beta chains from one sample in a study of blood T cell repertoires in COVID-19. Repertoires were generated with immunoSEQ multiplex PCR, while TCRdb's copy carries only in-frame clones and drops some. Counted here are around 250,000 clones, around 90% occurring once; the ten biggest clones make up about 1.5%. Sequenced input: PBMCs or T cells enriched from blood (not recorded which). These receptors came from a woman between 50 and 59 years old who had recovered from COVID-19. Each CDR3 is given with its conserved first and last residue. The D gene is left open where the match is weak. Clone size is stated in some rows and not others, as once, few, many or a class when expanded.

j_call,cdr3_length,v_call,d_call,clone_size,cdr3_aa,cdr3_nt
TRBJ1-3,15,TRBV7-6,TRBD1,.,CASSQGGYSGNTIYF,TGTGCCAGCAGCCAGGGGGGATACTCTGGAAACACCATATATTTT
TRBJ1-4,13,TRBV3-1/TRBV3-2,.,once,CASSAIFAEKLFF,TGTGCCAGCAGCGCGATATTTGCTGAAAAACTGTTTTTT
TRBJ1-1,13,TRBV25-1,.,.,CASSDSSQDSAFF,TGTGCCAGCAGTGATTCATCGCAGGATTCGGCTTTCTTT
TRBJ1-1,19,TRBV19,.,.,CASSIDHLPPRGASTEAFF,TGTGCCAGTAGTATAGATCACTTACCCCCTCGGGGGGCGAGTACTGAAGCTTTCTTT
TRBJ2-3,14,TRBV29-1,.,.,CSVEQSGSTDTQYF,TGCAGCGTTGAACAGTCGGGAAGCACAGATACGCAGTATTTT
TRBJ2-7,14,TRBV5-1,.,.,CASSLEGGTFEQYF,TGCGCCAGCAGCTTGGAAGGGGGTACGTTCGAGCAGTACTTC
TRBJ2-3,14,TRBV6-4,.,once,CASSVDRGTDTQYF,TGTGCCAGCAGTGTGGATAGGGGGACAGATACGCAGTATTTT
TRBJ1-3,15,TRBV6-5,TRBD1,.,CASSYTRQGGNTIYF,TGTGCCAGCAGTTACACCCGACAGGGGGGGAACACCATATATTTT
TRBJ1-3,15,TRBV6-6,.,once,CASSWSQGPGNTIYF,TGTGCCAGCAGCTGGTCCCAGGGCCCTGGAAACACCATATATTTT
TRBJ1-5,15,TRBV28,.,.,CASSLGGDSNQPQHF,TGTGCCAGCAGTTTGGGGGGGGATAGCAATCAGCCCCAGCATTTT